These T cell receptor beta chains were read from a single sample in a study of beta chain features in type 1 diabetes. TCRdb keeps only in-frame clones here, not all; method: immunoSEQ multiplex PCR. The data show approximately 150,000 clones, roughly 10% seen once. The sample taken for sequencing was central memory CD4+ T cells from blood. The source of these receptors is a man younger than 40 with type 1 diabetes. The CDR3 runs from the conserved cysteine through the conserved F or W. D genes are given only for firm matches. Not all rows give a size; the values are once, few, many and, for expanded clones, a class.

size | D | J | V | DNA | CDR3
few | TRBD2 | TRBJ2-1 | TRBV5-4 | TGTGCCAGTACTAGCGGGGGGGCAAGCTCCTACAATGAGCAGTTCTTC | CASTSGGASSYNEQFF
few | . | TRBJ2-5 | TRBV29-1 | TGCAGCGCGAACTCCCAGGGGGAGACCCAGTACTTC | CSANSQGETQYF
. | . | TRBJ1-2 | TRBV28 | TGTGCCAGCAGTCCTCAGGCTTCCTATGGCTACACCTTC | CASSPQASYGYTF
many | . | TRBJ1-1 | TRBV4-1 | TGCGCCAGCAGCGGACGGACAGTGAACACTGAAGCTTTCTTT | CASSGRTVNTEAFF
. | . | TRBJ2-3 | TRBV11-2 | TGTGCCAGCAGCTTAGCCCCCACTTCAGATACGCAGTATTTT | CASSLAPTSDTQYF
. | . | TRBJ1-5 | TRBV9 | TGTGCCAGCAGCGCAGGGGATTTTAGCAATCAGCCCCAGCATTTT | CASSAGDFSNQPQHF
few | TRBD2 | TRBJ2-5 | TRBV4-2 | TGTGCCAGCAGCCAAGATCCCACTAGCGGGGGGAAGACCCAGTACTTC | CASSQDPTSGGKTQYF
few | . | TRBJ2-3 | TRBV5-1 | TGCGCCAGCAGCGCTAGAGGAGATACGCAGTATTTT | CASSARGDTQYF
few | . | TRBJ2-5 | TRBV11-3 | TGTGCCAGCAGCAGGGGGGGCCAAGAGACCCAGTACTTC | CASSRGGQETQYF
. | TRBD2 | TRBJ2-3 | TRBV5-4 | TGTGCCAGCAGCGTGGCGGCGGGGGGCACAGATACGCAGTATTTT | CASSVAAGGTDTQYF
. | TRBD2 | TRBJ2-2 | TRBV5-4 | TGTGCCAGCAGCCAGACTAGCGGGGGGGCAAGGCGGGAGCTGTTTTTT | CASSQTSGGARRELFF
few | . | TRBJ1-1 | TRBV30 | TGTGCCTGGATCAGGACTGAAGCTTTCTTT | CAWIRTEAFF
few | . | TRBJ1-5 | TRBV7-2 | TGTGCCAGCAGCCCTAGGGCAGGGTTGAATCAGCCCCAGCATTTT | CASSPRAGLNQPQHF
. | TRBD2 | TRBJ2-3 | TRBV30 | TGTGCCTGGGGTAGCGGGGGGGTGACAGATACGCAGTATTTT | CAWGSGGVTDTQYF
few | . | TRBJ2-3 | TRBV30 | TGTGCCTGGAGTTCAGGGGTTAGCACAGATACGCAGTATTTT | CAWSSGVSTDTQYF
. | . | TRBJ2-5 | TRBV5-1 | TGCGCCAGCAGCTTGGGAGTGCAAGAGACCCAGTACTTC | CASSLGVQETQYF
. | TRBD1 | TRBJ1-4 | TRBV18 | TGTGCCAGCTCACTCGCCCCAGGGGGCGGATATGAAAAACTGTTTTTT | CASSLAPGGGYEKLFF
few | . | TRBJ1-6 | TRBV5-1 | TGCGCCAGCGCAATGCTGGGGCAGGGCGAATCACCCCTCCACTTT | CASAMLGQGESPLHF
few | . | TRBJ1-3 | TRBV29-1 | TGCAGCGTTGGCGGGGGTCACGGAAACACCATATATTTT | CSVGGGHGNTIYF
. | . | TRBJ1-2 | TRBV4-1 | TGCGCCAGCAGCCAAGAACAGGGATTTACCTATGGCTACACCTTC | CASSQEQGFTYGYTF
few | TRBD1 | TRBJ1-5 | TRBV2 | TGTGCCAGCAGCCGAACTGGACAGGTAGGAGGACAGCCCCAGCATTTT | CASSRTGQVGGQPQHF
. | TRBD1 | TRBJ1-5 | TRBV15 | TGTGCCACCAGCATGCCGGGACAGGGTGAGAGAGCCCAGCATTTT | CATSMPGQGERAQHF
few | TRBD1 | TRBJ2-1 | TRBV4-1 | TGCGCCAGCAGCCAAGATTGGGGGACAGGGCTCGACAATGAGCAGTTCTTC | CASSQDWGTGLDNEQFF
few | TRBD2 | TRBJ2-3 | TRBV4-2 | TGTGCCAGCAGCCAATCTCTAACTAGCGGGGGCACAGATACGCAGTATTTT | CASSQSLTSGGTDTQYF
. | . | TRBJ2-7 | TRBV6-5 | TGTGCCAGCAGTGATCGGGTCCGCCACGAGCAGTACTTC | CASSDRVRHEQYF
few | . | TRBJ2-2 | TRBV2 | TGTGCCAGCAGTGTATCCGGGCGAGGGACCGGGGAGCTGTTTTTT | CASSVSGRGTGELFF
medium-sized | TRBD2 | TRBJ2-3 | TRBV7-2 | TGTGCCAGCAGCTTAACCGGGACTATGCTTCTGGGTACGCAGTATTTT | CASSLTGTMLLGTQYF
few | TRBD2 | TRBJ2-1 | TRBV29-1 | TGCAGCGTGCGACACCTAGGCGGGGGCTCCTACAATGAGCAGTTCTTC | CSVRHLGGGSYNEQFF
many | TRBD2 | TRBJ2-4 | TRBV9 | TGTGCCAGCAGCGTAGACCTAGCGGGGAACGGCATTCAGTACTTC | CASSVDLAGNGIQYF
few | TRBD1 | TRBJ1-5 | TRBV30 | TGTGCCTGGAGTTACGGCGGGACAGGGGGCATCAGGGCCCAGCATTTT | CAWSYGGTGGIRAQHF
. | . | TRBJ2-1 | TRBV2 | TGTGCCAGCAGTCTTGGACTGTACAATGAGCAGTTCTTC | CASSLGLYNEQFF
. | . | TRBJ1-5 | TRBV5-1 | TGCGCCAGCACACCTCTCCCGGGTGATAATCAGCCCCAGCATTTT | CASTPLPGDNQPQHF
. | . | TRBJ1-2 | TRBV2 | TGTGCCAGCAGTGGCGACAGACCCTATGGCTACACCTTC | CASSGDRPYGYTF
. | . | TRBJ2-7 | TRBV6-5 | TGTGCCAGCAGGACTAATGGACAGAACGAGCAGTACTTC | CASRTNGQNEQYF
. | . | TRBJ1-2 | TRBV7-2 | TGTGCCAGCAGCTCGTTGCAGGCTTGGGGCGGCTACACCTTC | CASSSLQAWGGYTF
. | . | TRBJ2-7 | TRBV28 | TGTGCCAGCAAGGCGGTGGCCAACGAGCAGTACTTC | CASKAVANEQYF
. | . | TRBJ2-7 | TRBV4-3 | TGCGCCAGCAGCATCATGACAGGCTCCTACGAGCAGTACTTC | CASSIMTGSYEQYF
. | TRBD1 | TRBJ2-2 | TRBV2 | TGTGCCAGCAGTCAACCAGGGACAGGGAACACCGGGGAGCTGTTTTTT | CASSQPGTGNTGELFF
few | TRBD1 | TRBJ1-6 | TRBV7-2 | TGTGCCAGCAGCCTAAGTCGGGACAGTTACTATAATTCACCCCTCCACTTT | CASSLSRDSYYNSPLHF
few | . | TRBJ2-4 | TRBV11-2 | TGTGCCAGCAGCTTACCCGGGGCCAAAAACATTCAGTACTTC | CASSLPGAKNIQYF
. | TRBD2 | TRBJ2-3 | TRBV5-4 | TGTGCCAGCAGCGCCCGGACTAGCGGGGGAGATACGCAGTATTTT | CASSARTSGGDTQYF
. | . | TRBJ2-3 | TRBV7-2 | TGTGCCAGCAGCCTAAATCGGGGGGCGGGGAGCACAGATACGCAGTATTTT | CASSLNRGAGSTDTQYF
. | . | TRBJ2-5 | TRBV7-6 | TGTGCCAGCAGCTTAGCGCGTGGGGGGAACAATCGCGGTCAAGAGACCCAGTACTTC | CASSLARGGNNRGQETQYF